These 8 T cell receptor beta chains originate from one sample sequenced in a study of spatial heterogeneity in lung cancer (dated by TCRdb to between 2017 and 2020). Beyond this particular receptor, the publication reports: A correlation was observed between the number of expanded intratumoral alpha and beta TCRs and the tumor nonsynonymous mutation count.

Libraries came from 5' RACE. Sequencing instrument: NextSeq 500. TCRdb reran the public reads through fastp at Q25 and MiXCR, keeping productive beta chains. Rows matching on CDR3 protein sequence are summarized as one entry with the most common DNA and genes. This sample holds about 940 distinct CDR3 sequences; 30% to 40% were observed only once. The top ten constitute about 20% of the sample. The sample's time point label is to be understood as: sample taken at primary tumor resection. Antigens of these TCRs are unknown. The sequences come from lung tumor tissue, collected at surgery. These receptors came from a male donor with early-stage non-small cell lung cancer.

This clonotype qualifies as medium-sized. The V gene is TRBV7-8, the J gene TRBJ1-3; D ambiguous. This CDR3 is 14 amino acids long. V lost 1 base and J 4 bases, leaving 8 bases between the germline ends. Germline V lookup: CDR1 SGHVS, CDR2 FQNEAQ. The CDR3 spells CASSLDSTGNTIYF. Written as DNA, the CDR3 is TGTGCCAGCAGCTTAGACTCAACGGGAAACACCATATATTTT. Looking up the rest from reference TRBV7-8 and TRBJ1-3 gives the full variable domain: GAGVSQSPRYKVAKRGQDVALRCDPISGHVSLFWYQQALGQGPEFLTYFQNEAQLDKSGLPSDRFFAERPEGSVSTLKIQRTQQEDSAVYLCASSLDSTGNTIYFGEGSWLTVV.

By frequency in the sample, this clonotype is medium-sized. This chain links TRBV12-3 or TRBV12-4 with TRBJ1-5; 8 bases are a match to TRBD1. Losses at the gene ends were 6 bases for V and 1 base for J; bases not matched to a gene: 5. The CDR3 is 15 amino acids. The chain's CDR3 is CASSPDRGSNQPQHF. For the CDR3, the DNA is TGTGCCAGCAGCCCTGACAGGGGAAGCAATCAGCCCCAGCATTTT.

CDR3 nucleotides: TGTGCCAGCAGCTTAGGCAGCTATGGCTACACCTTC. Its protein is CASSLGSYGYTF. The V call is TRBV13, the J call TRBJ1-2; no clear D gene. CDR1 and CDR2 (germline): PRHDT, FYEKMQ (reference sequence). With 0 bases removed from V and 4 bases from J, the gap between germline ends came to 3 bases. The CDR3 extends over 12 amino acids.

The chain recombines TRBV20-1 with TRBJ2-3; 14 nucleotides match TRBD2. Germline V lookup: CDR1 DFQATT, CDR2 SNEGSKA (reference sequence). This CDR3 is built from 19 residues. Germline trimming cut 4 bases from V and 1 base from J; bases unmatched to any gene: 13. CDR3 residues: CSANPLGTSGGAGTDTQYF. The CDR3, as DNA: TGCAGTGCTAACCCGCTTGGGACTAGCGGGGGCGCGGGCACAGATACGCAGTATTTT.

The gene calls are TRBV14 and TRBJ2-1; 10 bases line up with TRBD2. The V gene's germline CDR1 is SGHDN and CDR2 FVKESK. The CDR3 spans 16 residues. V shed 4 bases, J shed 4 bases, and the junction held 7 bases outside the gene matches. The CDR3 bases are TGTGCCAGCAGCCCATTACTAGCGGGATTGTACAATGAGCAGTTCTTC. This encodes CASSPLLAGLYNEQFF.

This clonotype is large within its sample. J is TRBJ1-4 and V is TRBV7-2; the D is unclear. V shed 3 bases and J shed 8 bases, with 13 bases lying between them. The CDR3 consists of 14 residues. Germline CDR1 is SGHTA and CDR2 is FQGNSA. The CDR3 bases are TGTGCCAGCAGCTTGAGTCTGGACGAAGAAAAACTGTTTTTT. Protein product: CASSLSLDEEKLFF.

By sample fraction, this clonotype is large. The chain combines TRBV20-1 with TRBJ2-3; 14 bases line up with TRBD2. CDR1 and CDR2 from the germline V gene are DFQATT and SNEGSKA (reference sequence). The CDR3 covers 15 residues. V shed 5 bases and J 5 bases; nucleotides not matched to a gene: 6. The CDR3 sequence: CSAVTSGRAIDTQYF. For the CDR3, the DNA is TGCAGTGCTGTGACTAGCGGGAGGGCCATAGATACGCAGTATTTT.

The chain is built from TRBV5-6 and TRBJ2-5, with D hard to call. The ends were cut back, 0 bases at V and 4 bases at J, with 7 bases in the middle. This CDR3 comprises 13 residues. The germline CDR1 and CDR2 sequences are SGHDT and YYEEEE. The CDR3 DNA is TGTGCCAGCAGCTTGGCTACAGTAGAGACCCAGTACTTC. Protein: CASSLATVETQYF.